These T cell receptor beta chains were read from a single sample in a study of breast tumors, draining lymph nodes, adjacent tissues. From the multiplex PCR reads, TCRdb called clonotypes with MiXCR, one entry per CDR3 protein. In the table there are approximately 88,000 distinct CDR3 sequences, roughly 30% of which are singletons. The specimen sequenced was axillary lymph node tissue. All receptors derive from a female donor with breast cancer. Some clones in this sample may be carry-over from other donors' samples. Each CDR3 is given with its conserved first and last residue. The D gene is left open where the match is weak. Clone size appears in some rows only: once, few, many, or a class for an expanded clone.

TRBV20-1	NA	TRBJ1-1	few	TGCAGTGCCGAACCTATCTGGGGACACACTGAAGCTTTCTTT	CSAEPIWGHTEAFF
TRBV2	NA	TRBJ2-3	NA	TGTGCCAGCAGTGAAGGCGGGACACGCACAGATACGCAGTATTTT	CASSEGGTRTDTQYF
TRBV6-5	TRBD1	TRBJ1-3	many	TGTGCCAGCAGTTACTCGAACAGGGGAGGCGGAAACACCATATATTTT	CASSYSNRGGGNTIYF
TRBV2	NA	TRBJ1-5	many	TGTGCCAGCAGTGAAGGAAATCAGCCCCAGCATTTT	CASSEGNQPQHF
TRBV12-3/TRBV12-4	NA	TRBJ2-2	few	TGTGCCAGCAGTTTAACCGACACCGGGGAGCTGTTTTTT	CASSLTDTGELFF
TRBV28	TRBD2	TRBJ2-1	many	TGTGCCATCGGACTAGTTGGGGATGAGCAGTTCTTC	CAIGLVGDEQFF
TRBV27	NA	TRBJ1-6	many	TGTGCCAGCAGTCGGACGGGGCTAGACTCACCCCTCCACTTT	CASSRTGLDSPLHF
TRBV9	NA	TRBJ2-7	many	TGTGCCAGCAGCGTAGATATGCGAGACTACGAGCAGTACTTC	CASSVDMRDYEQYF
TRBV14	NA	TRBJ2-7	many	TGTGCCAGCAGCCAAGATCCCAGCAGCTCCTACGAGCAGTACTTC	CASSQDPSSSYEQYF
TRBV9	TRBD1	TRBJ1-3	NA	TGTGCCAGCAGCCGTTTAGGGACAGGGTATGGAAACACCATATATTTT	CASSRLGTGYGNTIYF
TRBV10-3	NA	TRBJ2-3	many	TGTGCCATCAGTGATCGCGGGAGCACAGATACGCAGTATTTT	CAISDRGSTDTQYF
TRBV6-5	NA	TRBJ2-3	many	TGTGCCAGCAGTCCAGCCTATGGGCCCGATACGCAGTATTTT	CASSPAYGPDTQYF
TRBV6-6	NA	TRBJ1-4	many	TGTGCCAGCTCCCCGGGGACAAATGAAAAACTGTTTTTT	CASSPGTNEKLFF
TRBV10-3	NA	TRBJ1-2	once	TGCGCCATCAGCGCCCCGGGCCGGGGACACTCAATTTATGGCTACACCTTC	CAISAPGRGHSIYGYTF
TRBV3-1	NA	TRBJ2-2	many	TGTGCCAGCAGTCGAATGAACACCGGGGAGCTGTTTTTT	CASSRMNTGELFF
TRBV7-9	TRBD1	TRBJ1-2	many	TGTGCCAGCAGCTTAGGACAGGGGGCGCACGGCTACACCTTC	CASSLGQGAHGYTF
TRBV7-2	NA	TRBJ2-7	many	TGTGCCAGCAGCTCTCAGGGGCATAACTACGAGCAGTACTTC	CASSSQGHNYEQYF
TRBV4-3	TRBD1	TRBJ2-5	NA	TGCGCCAGCAGCCCCCCGGACAGGGTTGAGACCCAGTACTTC	CASSPPDRVETQYF
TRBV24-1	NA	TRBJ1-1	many	TGTGCCACCGAGGGACGGGCGAACACTGAAGCTTTCTTT	CATEGRANTEAFF
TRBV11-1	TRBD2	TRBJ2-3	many	TGTGCCAGCGGCGGCGGGGGGATGACAGATACGCAGTATTTT	CASGGGGMTDTQYF
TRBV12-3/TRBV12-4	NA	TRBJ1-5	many	TGTGCCAGCGGGATAGGGGGTGGAAGCAATCAGCCCCAGCATTTT	CASGIGGGSNQPQHF
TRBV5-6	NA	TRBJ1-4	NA	TGTGCCAGCAGCGGAACAGGTACAACTAGTGAAAAACTGTTTTTT	CASSGTGTTSEKLFF